This T cell receptor beta chain was captured by sequencing in a study of cytomegalovirus exposure and HLA in healthy donors. The PCR was carried out with 60 Vbeta primers and 13 Jbeta primers. Sequenced by immunoSEQ multiplex PCR; TCRdb stores in-frame clones only, minus some. The sample includes roughly 110,000 clones, roughly four fifths seen only once; the top ten take approximately 2.4%. This clone was observed a handful of times. Sequencing input: PBMCs. This receptor was identified in a man between 18 and 29 years old in good health and CMV-seronegative.

As DNA, the CDR3 is TGTGCCAGCAGTGAATCGACAGGCGGTAACTATGGCTACACCTTC. This encodes CASSESTGGNYGYTF. This chain uses TRBV6-1 with TRBJ1-2; the D gene is possibly TRBD1 (6 bases). The CDR3 totals 15 residues. The germline CDR1 and CDR2 sequences are MNHNS and SASEGT. The germline V and J ends were trimmed by 2 bases and 1 base, with 11 bases remaining between them.